This T cell receptor (beta chain) stems from a study of shared clonotypes between healthy human individuals. Study-wide results and caveats: Compared with memory subsets, naive subsets generally had larger estimated richness. With a few donors compared, 5% to 5.5% of naive CD4 clonotypes were shared.

Data came from immunoSEQ multiplex PCR; TCRdb stores just in-frame clones and leaves some out. The table lists 2,100,000 or so clones, approximately 94% of them singletons. Recent acute infections and vaccinations were absent in the healthy HIV-negative adult donors. V dropped 7 bases and J dropped 2; count of bases not matched to a gene: 9. Germline V lookup: CDR1 MNHNY, CDR2 SVGAGI (reference sequence). The CDR3 loop spans 15 amino acids. Worth noting for this clone: Its target is unknown.

The sequence derives from a man between 18 and 35 years old in good health. Sequences were obtained from naive CD4+ T cells sorted from blood. Subset here: CD45RA+ positively selected. The V gene is TRBV6-6, the J gene TRBJ1-1; 8 bases fit TRBD1. The DNA of the CDR3 is TGTGCCAGCAATCAGGGGGCCTCGTTAAACACTGAAGCTTTCTTT. Protein product: CASNQGASLNTEAFF.